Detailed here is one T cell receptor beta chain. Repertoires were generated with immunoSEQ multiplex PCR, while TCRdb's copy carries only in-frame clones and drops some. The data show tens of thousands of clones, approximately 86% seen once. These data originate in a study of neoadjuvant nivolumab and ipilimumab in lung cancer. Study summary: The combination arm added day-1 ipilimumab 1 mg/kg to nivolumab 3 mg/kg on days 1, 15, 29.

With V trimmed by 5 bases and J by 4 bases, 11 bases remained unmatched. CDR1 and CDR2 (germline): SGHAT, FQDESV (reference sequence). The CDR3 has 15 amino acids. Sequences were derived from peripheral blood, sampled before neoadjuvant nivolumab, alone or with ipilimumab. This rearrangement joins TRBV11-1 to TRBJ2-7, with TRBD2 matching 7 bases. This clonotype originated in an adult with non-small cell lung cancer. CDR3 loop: CASSPKVAGGYEQYF. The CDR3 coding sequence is TGTGCCAGCAGCCCGAAGGTAGCGGGCGGGTACGAGCAGTACTTC.